This TCR beta chain was documented in a study of blood T cell repertoires in COVID-19. Study at large: Acute and convalescent COVID-19 specimens originated in the United States, Italy and Spain.

Per the authors' pipeline: Estimated nucleated cell counts came from reference gene primer amplification. Data came from immunoSEQ multiplex PCR; TCRdb stores just in-frame clones and leaves some out. From that table come the V and J calls and clone size; the DNA was used to work out D and trimming. Of 110,000 to 150,000 clones in the sample, 85% to 90% are singletons; the top ten hold 2.5% to 3%. This clone occurred once. The CDR3 length is 13 residues. Looked up from germline, CDR1 is MNHEY and CDR2 is SVGAGI. Germline trimming cut 6 bases from V and 3 bases from J; bases unmatched to any gene: 2. Sample: peripheral blood. The source of this sequence is a man aged 55 to 69 with active or convalescent COVID-19. This rearrangement joins TRBV6-5 to TRBJ2-1, with 7 positions matching TRBD1. In DNA form, the CDR3 reads TGTGCCAGCAGCCGGGACAGCTACAATGAGCAGTTCTTC. This codes for CASSRDSYNEQFF.